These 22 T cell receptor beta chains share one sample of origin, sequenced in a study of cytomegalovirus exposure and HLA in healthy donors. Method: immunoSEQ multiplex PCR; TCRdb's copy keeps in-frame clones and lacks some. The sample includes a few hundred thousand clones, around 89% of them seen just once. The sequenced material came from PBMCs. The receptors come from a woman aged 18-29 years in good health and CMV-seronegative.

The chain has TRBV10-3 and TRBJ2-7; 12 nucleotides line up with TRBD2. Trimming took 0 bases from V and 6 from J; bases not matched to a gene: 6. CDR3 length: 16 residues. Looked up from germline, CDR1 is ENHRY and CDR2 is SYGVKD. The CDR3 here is CAISESITSGRSEQYF. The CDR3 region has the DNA TGTGCCATCAGTGAGTCGATCACTAGCGGGAGGTCCGAGCAGTACTTC.

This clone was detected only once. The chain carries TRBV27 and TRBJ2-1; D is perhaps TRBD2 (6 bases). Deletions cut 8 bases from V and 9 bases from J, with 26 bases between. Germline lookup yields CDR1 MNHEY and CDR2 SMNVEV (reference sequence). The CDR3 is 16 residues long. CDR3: CASSPLVEGLGVEQFF. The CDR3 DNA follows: TGTGCCAGCTCCCCCCTGGTGGAGGGCCTTGGGGTTGAGCAGTTCTTC.

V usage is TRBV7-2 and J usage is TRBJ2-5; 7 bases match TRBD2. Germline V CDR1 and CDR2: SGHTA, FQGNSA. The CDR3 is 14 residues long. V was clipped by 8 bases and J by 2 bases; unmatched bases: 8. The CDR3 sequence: CASRSRRGQETQYF. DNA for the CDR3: TGTGCCAGCCGCTCCCGGCGGGGGCAAGAGACCCAGTACTTC.

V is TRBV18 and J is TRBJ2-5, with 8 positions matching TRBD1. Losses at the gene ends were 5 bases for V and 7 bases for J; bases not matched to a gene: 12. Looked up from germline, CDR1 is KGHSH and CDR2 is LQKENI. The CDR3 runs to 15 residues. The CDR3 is CASSAAFRGLGTQYF. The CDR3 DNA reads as TGTGCCAGCTCAGCCGCTTTCAGGGGGCTCGGGACCCAGTACTTC. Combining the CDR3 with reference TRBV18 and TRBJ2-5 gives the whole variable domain NAGVMQNPRHLVRRRGQEARLRCSPMKGHSHVYWYRQLPEEGLKFMVYLQKENIIDESGMPKERFSAEFPKEGPSILRIQQVVRGDSAAYFCASSAAFRGLGTQYFGPGTRLLVL.

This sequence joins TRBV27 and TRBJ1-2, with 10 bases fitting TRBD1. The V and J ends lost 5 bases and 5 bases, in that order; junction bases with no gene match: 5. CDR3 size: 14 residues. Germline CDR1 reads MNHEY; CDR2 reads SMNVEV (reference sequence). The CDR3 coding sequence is TGTGCCAGCAGTAGACAGGGGGCTGTGTATGGCTACACCTTC. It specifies CASSRQGAVYGYTF.

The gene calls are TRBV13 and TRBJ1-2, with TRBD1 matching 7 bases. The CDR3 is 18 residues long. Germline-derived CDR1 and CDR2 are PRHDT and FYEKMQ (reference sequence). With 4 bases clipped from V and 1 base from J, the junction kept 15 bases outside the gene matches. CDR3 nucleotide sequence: TGTGCCAGCAGCTCAGAGAATACGGACAGGCGTATTAACTATGGCTACACCTTC. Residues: CASSSENTDRRINYGYTF.

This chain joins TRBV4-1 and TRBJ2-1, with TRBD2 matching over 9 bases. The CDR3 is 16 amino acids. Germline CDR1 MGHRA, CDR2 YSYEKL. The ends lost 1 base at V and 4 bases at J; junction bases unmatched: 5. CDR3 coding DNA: TGCGCCAGCAGCCAAGTCTCTAGCGGGATATACAATGAGCAGTTCTTC. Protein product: CASSQVSSGIYNEQFF.

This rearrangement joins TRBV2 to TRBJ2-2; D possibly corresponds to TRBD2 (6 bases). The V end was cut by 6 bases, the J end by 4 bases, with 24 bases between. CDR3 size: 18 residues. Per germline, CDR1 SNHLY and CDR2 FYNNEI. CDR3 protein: CASSDRTQGLFPTGELFF. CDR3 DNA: TGTGCCAGCAGCGATCGCACGCAGGGACTCTTCCCCACCGGGGAGCTGTTTTTT.

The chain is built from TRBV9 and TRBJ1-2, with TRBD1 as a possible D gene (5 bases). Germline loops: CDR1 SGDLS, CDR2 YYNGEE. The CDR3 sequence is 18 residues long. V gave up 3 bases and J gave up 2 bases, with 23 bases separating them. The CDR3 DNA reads TGTGCCAGCAGCGCCCATAGTCGGGGGGAGTCCGGGAACTATGGCTACACCTTC. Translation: CASSAHSRGESGNYGYTF.

CDR3 coding DNA: TGTGCCAGCAGCCACCGACAGGTCAATGAGCAGTTCTTC. This encodes CASSHRQVNEQFF. This chain joins TRBV7-2 and TRBJ2-1; TRBD1 might be the D (6 bases). The V gene lost 5 bases and the J gene lost 6 bases, with 11 bases spanning the gap. From germline, CDR1 is SGHTA and CDR2 FQGNSA. CDR3 length: 13 amino acids. The whole variable domain, filled in from reference TRBV7-2 and TRBJ2-1, reads GAGVSQSPSNKVTEKGKDVELRCDPISGHTALYWYRQSLGQGLEFLIYFQGNSAPDKSGLPSDRFSAERTGGSVSTLTIQRTQQEDSAVYLCASSHRQVNEQFFGPGTRLTVL.

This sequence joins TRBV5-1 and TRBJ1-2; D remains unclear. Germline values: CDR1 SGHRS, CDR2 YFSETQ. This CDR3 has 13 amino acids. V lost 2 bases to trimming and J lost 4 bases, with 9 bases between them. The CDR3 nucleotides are TGCGCCAGCAGCTTTAGCAGCACCTATGGCTACACCTTC. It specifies CASSFSSTYGYTF.

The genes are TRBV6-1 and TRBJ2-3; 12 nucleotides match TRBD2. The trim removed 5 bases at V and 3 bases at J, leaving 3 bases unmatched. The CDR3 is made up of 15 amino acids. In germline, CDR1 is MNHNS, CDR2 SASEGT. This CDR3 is CASSTGTSGTDTQYF. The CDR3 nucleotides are TGTGCCAGCAGTACCGGGACTAGCGGGACAGATACGCAGTATTTT.

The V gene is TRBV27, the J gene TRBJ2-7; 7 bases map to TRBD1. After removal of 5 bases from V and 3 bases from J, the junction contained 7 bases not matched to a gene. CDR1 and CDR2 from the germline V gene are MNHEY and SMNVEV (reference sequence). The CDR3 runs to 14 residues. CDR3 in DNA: TGTGCCAGCAGTGTATACAGGGGAGTCTACGAGCAGTACTTC. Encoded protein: CASSVYRGVYEQYF.

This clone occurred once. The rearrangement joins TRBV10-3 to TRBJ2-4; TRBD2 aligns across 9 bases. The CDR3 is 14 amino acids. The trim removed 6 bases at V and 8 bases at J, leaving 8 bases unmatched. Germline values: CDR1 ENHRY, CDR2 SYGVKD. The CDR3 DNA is TGTGCCATCAGCGAACTAGCGGGTTACGACATTCAGTACTTC. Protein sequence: CAISELAGYDIQYF.

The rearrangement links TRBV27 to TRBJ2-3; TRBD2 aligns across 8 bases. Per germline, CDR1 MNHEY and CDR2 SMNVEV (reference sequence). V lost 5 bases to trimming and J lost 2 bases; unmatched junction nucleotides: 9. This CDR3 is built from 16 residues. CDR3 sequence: CASSTRTSGDTDTQYF. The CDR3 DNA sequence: TGTGCCAGCAGTACAAGAACTAGCGGCGACACAGATACGCAGTATTTT.

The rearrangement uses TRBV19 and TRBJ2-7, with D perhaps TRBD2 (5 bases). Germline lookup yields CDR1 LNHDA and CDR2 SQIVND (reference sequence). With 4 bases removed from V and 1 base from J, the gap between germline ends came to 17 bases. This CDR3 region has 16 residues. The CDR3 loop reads CASSRRRRNGSYEQYF. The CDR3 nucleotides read TGTGCCAGTAGTAGAAGAAGGAGGAACGGTTCCTACGAGCAGTACTTC.

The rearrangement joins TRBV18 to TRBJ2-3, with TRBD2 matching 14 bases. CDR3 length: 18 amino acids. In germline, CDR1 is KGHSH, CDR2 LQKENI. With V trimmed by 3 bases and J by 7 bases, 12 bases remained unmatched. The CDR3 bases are TGTGCCAGCTCACCCCTTCCGAGACTAGCGGGAGGGCCAAATACGCAGTATTTT. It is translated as CASSPLPRLAGGPNTQYF. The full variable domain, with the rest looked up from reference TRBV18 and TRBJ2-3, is NAGVMQNPRHLVRRRGQEARLRCSPMKGHSHVYWYRQLPEEGLKFMVYLQKENIIDESGMPKERFSAEFPKEGPSILRIQQVVRGDSAAYFCASSPLPRLAGGPNTQYFGPGTRLTVL.

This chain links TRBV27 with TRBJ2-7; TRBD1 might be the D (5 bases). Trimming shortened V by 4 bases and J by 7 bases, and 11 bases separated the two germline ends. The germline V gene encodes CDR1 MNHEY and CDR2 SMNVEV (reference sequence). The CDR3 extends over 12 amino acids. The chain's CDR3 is CASSSQGREQYF. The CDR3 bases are TGTGCCAGCAGTTCCCAGGGAAGGGAGCAGTACTTC.

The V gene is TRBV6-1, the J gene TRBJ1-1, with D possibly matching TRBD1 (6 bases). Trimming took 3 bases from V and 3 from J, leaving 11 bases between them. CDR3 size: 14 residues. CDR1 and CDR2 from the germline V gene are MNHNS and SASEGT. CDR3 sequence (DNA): TGTGCCAGCAGTGAGGACAGAGGGGACACTGAAGCTTTCTTT. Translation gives CASSEDRGDTEAFF.

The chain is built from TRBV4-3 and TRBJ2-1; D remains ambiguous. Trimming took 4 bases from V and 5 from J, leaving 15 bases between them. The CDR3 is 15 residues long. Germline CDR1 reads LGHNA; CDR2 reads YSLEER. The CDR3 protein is CASSLRLAPDNEQFF. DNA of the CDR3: TGCGCCAGCAGCCTAAGGTTAGCACCGGACAATGAGCAGTTCTTC.

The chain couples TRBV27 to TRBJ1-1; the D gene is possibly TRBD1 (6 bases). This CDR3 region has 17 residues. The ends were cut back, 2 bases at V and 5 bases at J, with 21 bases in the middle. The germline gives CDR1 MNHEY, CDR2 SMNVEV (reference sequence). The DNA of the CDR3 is TGTGCCAGCAGTTTAGAGGCCCGGGGGGGGCCGGATACTGAAGCTTTCTTT. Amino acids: CASSLEARGGPDTEAFF.

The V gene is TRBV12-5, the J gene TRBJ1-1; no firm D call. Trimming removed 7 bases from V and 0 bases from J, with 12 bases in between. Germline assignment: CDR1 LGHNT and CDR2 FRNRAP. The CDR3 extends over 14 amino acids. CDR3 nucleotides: TGTGCTAGTGCCCTTGGAGGCATGAACACTGAAGCTTTCTTT. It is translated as CASALGGMNTEAFF.